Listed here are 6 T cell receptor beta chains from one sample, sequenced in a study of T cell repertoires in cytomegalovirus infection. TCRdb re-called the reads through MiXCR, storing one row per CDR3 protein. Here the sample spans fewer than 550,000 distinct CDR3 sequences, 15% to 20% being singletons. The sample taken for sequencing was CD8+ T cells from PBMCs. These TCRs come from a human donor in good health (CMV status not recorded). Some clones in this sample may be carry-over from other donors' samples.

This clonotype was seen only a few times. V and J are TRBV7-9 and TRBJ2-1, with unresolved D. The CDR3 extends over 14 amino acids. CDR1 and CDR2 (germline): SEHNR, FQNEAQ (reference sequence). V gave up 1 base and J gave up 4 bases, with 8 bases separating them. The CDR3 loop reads CASSLGRFYNEQFF. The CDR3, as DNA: TGTGCCAGCAGCTTAGGCCGGTTTTACAATGAGCAGTTCTTC.

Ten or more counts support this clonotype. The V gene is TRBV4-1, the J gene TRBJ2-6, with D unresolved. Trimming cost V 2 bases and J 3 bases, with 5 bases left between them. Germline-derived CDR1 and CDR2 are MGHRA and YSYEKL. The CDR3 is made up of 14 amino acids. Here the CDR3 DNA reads TGCGCCAGCAGCCAACCGTATGGGGCCAACGTCCTGACTTTC. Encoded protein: CASSQPYGANVLTF.

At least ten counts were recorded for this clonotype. Written as DNA, the CDR3 is TGTGCCAGCAGTTTACTGGCGGGAGGGCCGTCCTACAATGAGCAGTTCTTC. Translated: CASSLLAGGPSYNEQFF. J is TRBJ2-1 and V is TRBV12-3 or TRBV12-4, with 9 bases fitting TRBD2. This CDR3 contains 17 residues. After removal of 2 bases from V and 1 base from J, the junction contained 6 bases not matched to a gene.

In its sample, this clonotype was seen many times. The CDR3 nucleotides are TGTGCCAGCAGTTTATCGACAGGGGAGTCCTACAATGAGCAGTTCTTC. Protein: CASSLSTGESYNEQFF. The V call is TRBV27, the J call TRBJ2-1; 8 bases map to TRBD1. The CDR3 extends over 16 amino acids. Germline lookup yields CDR1 MNHEY and CDR2 SMNVEV (reference sequence). With V trimmed by 0 bases and J by 1 base, 2 bases remained unmatched.

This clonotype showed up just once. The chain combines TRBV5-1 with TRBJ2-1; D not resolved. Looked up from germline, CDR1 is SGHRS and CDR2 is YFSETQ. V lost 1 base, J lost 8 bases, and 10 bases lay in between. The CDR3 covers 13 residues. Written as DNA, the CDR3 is TGCGCCAGCAGCTTGAAGGGTTTTTATGAGCAGTTCTTC. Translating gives CASSLKGFYEQFF.

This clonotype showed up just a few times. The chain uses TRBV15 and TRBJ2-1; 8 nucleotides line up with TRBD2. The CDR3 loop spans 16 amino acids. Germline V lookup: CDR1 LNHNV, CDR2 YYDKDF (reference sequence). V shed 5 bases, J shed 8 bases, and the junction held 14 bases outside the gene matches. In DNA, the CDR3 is TGTGCCACCAGCTCCTATACTAGCGGTGGAGGATATGAGCAGTTCTTC. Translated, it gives CATSSYTSGGGYEQFF.